Presented here are 9 T cell receptor beta chains from one specimen sequenced in a study of CD8+ T cells in alopecia areata. As the sequencing template, cDNA was produced by extracting RNA and reverse transcribing it. The protocol was immunoSEQ multiplex PCR, while the TCRdb copy is restricted to in-frame clones and leaves out a portion. The sample yields about 160,000 clones, approximately 45% seen once. Sequencing was done on a sample of CD4+ T cells sorted from blood. These receptors were collected from a human donor with alopecia areata.

The V gene is TRBV29-1, the J gene TRBJ2-7; TRBD2 matches 7 bases. CDR3 size: 14 residues. The V segment lost 5 bases and the J segment 3 bases; nucleotides outside the gene matches: 10. Germline V lookup: CDR1 SQVTM, CDR2 ANQGSEA. As DNA, the CDR3 is TGCAGCGTTTCAAAGCGACTAGCTGGCTACGAGCAGTACTTC. It yields the protein CSVSKRLAGYEQYF.

The chain joins TRBV5-4 to TRBJ2-7; TRBD1 agrees at 8 bases. Germline V gene data show CDR1 as SGHNT and CDR2 as YYREEE (reference sequence). The CDR3 covers 12 residues. V shed 3 bases and J 6 bases; nucleotides not matched to a gene: 2. CDR3 coding DNA: TGTGCCAGCAGCTCCAGGGGGCGCGAGCAGTACTTC. Translation: CASSSRGREQYF.

The chain uses TRBV5-1 and TRBJ2-7; a possible D gene is TRBD1 (6 bases). Deletions cut 0 bases from V and 6 bases from J, with 13 bases between. This CDR3 is built from 14 residues. The germline V gene encodes CDR1 SGHRS and CDR2 YFSETQ. The CDR3 spells CASSLGVGGSEQYF. As DNA, the CDR3 is TGCGCCAGCAGCTTGGGGGTAGGGGGATCCGAGCAGTACTTC.

This chain's CDR3 is CAWSVSGQGVYGYTF. DNA for the CDR3: TGTGCCTGGAGTGTTTCGGGACAGGGGGTTTATGGCTACACCTTC. The chain carries TRBV30 and TRBJ1-2, with 11 bases aligning to TRBD1. The CDR3 consists of 15 residues. The J segment lost 5 bases and the V segment lost 0 bases, leaving 5 bases of the junction unmatched. CDR1 and CDR2 (germline): GTSNPN, SVGIG (reference sequence).

DNA for the CDR3: TGCGCCAGCAGCCTAAGCGGGAGGGCCGACGAGCAGTACTTC. The encoded protein is CASSLSGRADEQYF. V is TRBV5-1 and J is TRBJ2-7; 10 nucleotides align to TRBD2. V shed 4 bases, J shed 5 bases, and the junction held 6 bases outside the gene matches. The CDR3 has 14 residues. Germline values: CDR1 SGHRS, CDR2 YFSETQ.

V gene TRBV29-1 combines with J gene TRBJ2-1; 9 bases line up with TRBD2. Germline-derived CDR1 and CDR2 are SQVTM and ANQGSEA. J lost 9 bases, V lost 8 bases, and 14 bases had no gene match. The CDR3 extends over 14 amino acids. The CDR3, as DNA: TGCAGCTGTTGGGGTAGCGGGAGCGGTGGTGAGCAGTTCTTC. As protein: CSCWGSGSGGEQFF.

This clone is judged medium-sized. The rearrangement joins TRBV7-8 to TRBJ2-1, with unresolved D. There are 15 residues in the CDR3. Germline-derived CDR1 and CDR2 are SGHVS and FQNEAQ. Trimming shortened V by 2 bases and J by 0 bases, and 8 bases separated the two germline ends. This CDR3 is CASSLTDLSYNEQFF. The CDR3 DNA follows: TGTGCCAGCAGCTTAACGGACCTCTCCTACAATGAGCAGTTCTTC.

V is TRBV11-2 and J is TRBJ2-1, with 12 nucleotides matching TRBD2. Per the germline V gene, CDR1 is SGHAT and CDR2 is FQNNGV. CDR3 length: 17 residues. After removal of 5 bases from V and 12 bases from J, the junction contained 17 bases not matched to a gene. The CDR3 protein is CASSRLAGVVFQPSQFF. The CDR3 bases are TGTGCCAGCAGCCGACTAGCGGGAGTGGTCTTCCAGCCCTCGCAGTTCTTC. Based on the CDR3 plus reference TRBV11-2 and TRBJ2-1, the full variable domain is EAGVAQSPRYKIIEKRQSVAFWCNPISGHATLYWYQQILGQGPKLLIQFQNNGVVDDSQLPKDRFSAERLKGVDSTLKIQPAKLEDSAVYLCASSRLAGVVFQPSQFFGPGTRLTVL.

The rearrangement joins TRBV18 to TRBJ1-2; D gene unclear. The CDR3 runs to 14 residues. Trimming pared 3 bases from V and 0 bases from J, leaving 8 bases between. Germline-derived CDR1 and CDR2 are KGHSH and LQKENI. CDR3 bases: TGTGCCAGCTCACCTGAGGCGGCTAACTATGGCTACACCTTC. Its translation is CASSPEAANYGYTF.